The rows below give T cell receptor beta chains drawn from one sample of a study of T cell responses to AZD1222 COVID-19 vaccine. TCRdb keeps only in-frame clones here, not all; method: immunoSEQ multiplex PCR. The sample contains about 97,000 clones, approximately 90% of which appear only once. Sequencing was performed on peripheral blood, taken on day 0 of AZD1222 vaccination. These receptors were taken from an adult in good health. Both conserved end residues are part of each CDR3. Part of the rows lack a size; the others show once, few, many or a class for expanded clones.

CDR3aa: CASSLSSGRPYEQYF
abundance: -
v_gene: TRBV9

CDR3aa: CASSLSSGLAGYEQYF
abundance: once
v_gene: TRBV7-9

CDR3aa: CASTLSGTIHEQYF
abundance: -
v_gene: TRBV5-1

CDR3aa: CASTTRDTGELFF
abundance: -
v_gene: TRBV6-5

CDR3aa: CASSKMGQANQPQHF
abundance: few
v_gene: TRBV19

CDR3aa: CASTGGSSNYGYTF
abundance: -
v_gene: TRBV19

CDR3aa: CASSPRLAGRGEDTQYF
abundance: -
v_gene: TRBV18

CDR3aa: CASSPPGQTYEQYF
abundance: once
v_gene: TRBV18

CDR3aa: CASSPRSEFNEQFF
abundance: few
v_gene: TRBV9

CDR3aa: CASSLGSSGGRLAKNIQYF
abundance: -
v_gene: TRBV7-2

CDR3aa: CASTSGGTRDTEAFF
abundance: -
v_gene: TRBV19

CDR3aa: CASSPELPNEKLFF
abundance: -
v_gene: TRBV4-3

CDR3aa: CASSQGTGTGVDGYTF
abundance: -
v_gene: TRBV4-3

CDR3aa: CASSYGGTMYF
abundance: few
v_gene: TRBV6-6

CDR3aa: CASSLGPDQPQHF
abundance: -
v_gene: TRBV5-1

CDR3aa: CASSYTGGGRDTQYF
abundance: -
v_gene: TRBV7-2

CDR3aa: CASSSRRDSGANVLTF
abundance: once
v_gene: TRBV28

CDR3aa: CASSFRKMGNQPQHF
abundance: -
v_gene: TRBV28

CDR3aa: CASGLNPRRHRTTNEKLFF
abundance: few
v_gene: TRBV12-5

CDR3aa: CASRGTANQPQHF
abundance: -
v_gene: TRBV7-2

CDR3aa: CASSNSGQGGTEAFF
abundance: -
v_gene: TRBV7-2

CDR3aa: CASSQRTGVGTGELFF
abundance: -
v_gene: TRBV11-3

CDR3aa: CASSDSALPANQFF
abundance: -
v_gene: TRBV6-4

CDR3aa: CASSQEFTDYGYTF
abundance: -
v_gene: TRBV4-3

CDR3aa: CASNNGEGNTIYF
abundance: -
v_gene: TRBV6-5

CDR3aa: CASSSHGGWETQYF
abundance: -
v_gene: TRBV7-3

CDR3aa: CASSSSGTGVYGYTF
abundance: -
v_gene: TRBV27

CDR3aa: CASSQSLRQGLNYGYTF
abundance: -
v_gene: TRBV4-3

CDR3aa: CASKRSGTSGTCSYEQYF
abundance: few
v_gene: TRBV3-1/TRBV3-2

CDR3aa: CASSPRGGGTDTQYF
abundance: few
v_gene: TRBV27

CDR3aa: CASSRGGGNQPQHF
abundance: -
v_gene: TRBV6-5

CDR3aa: CASSLARANELRNTEAFF
abundance: -
v_gene: TRBV5-1

CDR3aa: CASSRSKGAHEQYF
abundance: -
v_gene: TRBV7-2

CDR3aa: CATSLEGAYNEQFF
abundance: -
v_gene: TRBV2